Shown below are 21 T cell receptor beta chains from a single sample sequenced in a study of cytomegalovirus exposure and HLA in healthy donors. The study ran its PCR with 60 Vbeta and 13 Jbeta primers. Produced via immunoSEQ multiplex PCR; TCRdb's table is partial and in-frame only. Here the sample spans about 190,000 clones, roughly four fifths being singletons. Sequenced input: PBMCs. The source is a woman between 25 and 40 years old in good health and CMV-seropositive.

This chain links TRBV19 with TRBJ1-1, with 10 bases fitting TRBD1. Germline loops: CDR1 LNHDA, CDR2 SQIVND (reference sequence). The trim removed 4 bases at V and 10 bases at J, leaving 9 bases unmatched. This CDR3 has 14 amino acids. In nucleotides, the CDR3 is TGTGCCAGTAGTACCCCCACGGGACAGGGGAGAGCTTTCTTT. Protein sequence: CASSTPTGQGRAFF.

The V gene is TRBV28, the J gene TRBJ2-7; D might be TRBD1 (6 bases). Trimming cost V 2 bases and J 1 base, with 18 bases left between them. The CDR3 runs 17 residues. CDR1 and CDR2 from the germline V gene are MDHEN and SYDVKM. The CDR3: CASSLNPSAGASYEQYF. CDR3 in DNA: TGTGCCAGCAGTTTAAACCCCTCAGCAGGGGCGTCCTACGAGCAGTACTTC.

The genes are TRBV28 and TRBJ2-7; 12 bases fit TRBD1. The CDR3 covers 16 residues. The ends lost 7 bases at V and 4 bases at J; junction bases unmatched: 11. Germline V CDR1 and CDR2: MDHEN, SYDVKM. CDR3 protein: CASKIGGTGGRYEQYF. In nucleotides, the CDR3 is TGTGCCAGCAAGATCGGCGGGACAGGGGGCAGGTACGAGCAGTACTTC.

This rearrangement joins TRBV6-1 to TRBJ1-2; 10 bases line up with TRBD1. V shed 2 bases and J 4 bases; nucleotides not matched to a gene: 4. The CDR3 runs 15 residues. The germline gives CDR1 MNHNS, CDR2 SASEGT. CDR3 DNA sequence: TGTGCCAGCAGTGAAACGACAGGGGGCGTCTATGGCTACACCTTC. Encoded protein: CASSETTGGVYGYTF.

The rearrangement links TRBV10-3 to TRBJ2-5; 11 nucleotides align to TRBD2. The J call is doubtful: the DNA matches TRBJ2-7 better. The CDR3 runs 23 residues. CDR1 is ENHRY, CDR2 SYGVKD, per germline. CDR3 loop: CAISGYFVQQPGLAARSTYEQYF. DNA for the CDR3: TGTGCCATCAGTGGGTACTTCGTCCAGCAACCGGGACTAGCGGCCCGATCTACCTACGAGCAGTACTTC.

DNA of the CDR3: TGTGCCATCTCGGGCGACAGGGGGTCGGCTAATGAAAAACTGTTTTTT. Residues: CAISGDRGSANEKLFF. The chain carries TRBV10-3 and TRBJ1-4; TRBD1 matches 9 bases. The CDR3 consists of 16 residues. The germline V gene encodes CDR1 ENHRY and CDR2 SYGVKD. Trimming at V came to 8 bases and at J to 3 bases, leaving 10 bases not matched to a gene.

The chain joins TRBV19 to TRBJ2-1; 11 nucleotides align to TRBD2. This CDR3 spans 16 amino acids. J was trimmed by 8 bases and V by 1 base; bases with no gene match: 7. Germline assignment: CDR1 LNHDA and CDR2 SQIVND (reference sequence). CDR3 sequence reads: CASSIGSSGGAHEQFF. CDR3 nucleotides: TGTGCCAGTAGTATAGGGAGTAGCGGGGGGGCCCATGAGCAGTTCTTC.

The chain employs TRBV4-1 and TRBJ2-7; possibly TRBD2 for D (6 bases). The CDR3 length is 13 residues. Germline CDR1 reads MGHRA; CDR2 reads YSYEKL. V lost 3 bases to trimming and J lost 2 bases, with 8 bases between them. In DNA form, the CDR3 reads TGCGCCAGCAGCCAGGGAGGCGCCTACGAGCAGTACTTC. Its protein is CASSQGGAYEQYF.

The rearrangement links TRBV4-1 to TRBJ2-1; 12 positions agree with TRBD2. J was trimmed by 8 bases and V by 4 bases; bases with no gene match: 9. The CDR3 length is 16 residues. Germline V lookup: CDR1 MGHRA, CDR2 YSYEKL. The CDR3 region is CASSRTRTSGKDEQFF. As DNA, the CDR3 is TGCGCCAGCAGCCGGACTCGGACTAGCGGGAAGGATGAGCAGTTCTTC.

Comments on this clone: The sample has other DNA sequences that encode this CDR3 too. The CDR3 loop reads CASSEQGVNQPQHF. DNA for the CDR3: TGTGCCAGCAGTGAACAGGGCGTTAATCAGCCCCAGCATTTT. The chain joins TRBV6-1 to TRBJ1-5; the D gene is possibly TRBD1 (5 bases). The CDR3 is 14 amino acids. Germline assignment: CDR1 MNHNS and CDR2 SASEGT. Between the trimmed V and J ends, which lost 2 bases and 4 bases, there was a span of 9 bases.

The chain couples TRBV27 to TRBJ1-5; TRBD1 matches at 8 bases. V lost 5 bases and J lost 5; bases outside the gene matches: 5. The CDR3 loop spans 14 amino acids. Per germline, CDR1 MNHEY and CDR2 SMNVEV (reference sequence). CDR3 in amino acids: CASSQTGADQPQHF. The CDR3 DNA follows: TGTGCCAGCAGTCAGACAGGGGCGGATCAGCCCCAGCATTTT.

The chain has TRBV29-1 and TRBJ1-3, with D tentatively TRBD1 (5 bases). V was pared by 7 bases and J by 0 bases, with 10 bases between. The CDR3 runs to 13 residues. Germline assignment: CDR1 SQVTM and CDR2 ANQGSEA. The CDR3 sequence is CSATVRSGNTIYF. The CDR3 DNA is TGCAGCGCGACAGTTCGCTCTGGAAACACCATATATTTT.

This chain's CDR3 is CASSLMGQHEQYF. The DNA of the CDR3 is TGTGCCAGCAGCTTAATGGGACAACACGAGCAGTACTTC. The genes are TRBV11-3 and TRBJ2-7; D may be TRBD1 (6 bases). The CDR3 runs 13 residues. The V end lost 2 bases, the J end lost 5 bases, and 10 bases lay between the germline ends. Germline lookup yields CDR1 SGHNT and CDR2 YENEEA.

The CDR3 loop reads CASSKEQGGAEAFF. In DNA form, the CDR3 reads TGTGCCAGCAGTAAAGAACAGGGAGGGGCTGAAGCTTTCTTT. The rearrangement uses TRBV5-4 and TRBJ1-1, with a tentative D call TRBD1 (6 bases). V was clipped by 5 bases and J by 6 bases, with 17 bases between them. The CDR3 consists of 14 residues. Looked up from germline, CDR1 is SGHNT and CDR2 is YYREEE (reference sequence).

V usage is TRBV19 and J usage is TRBJ1-5; possibly TRBD1 for D (6 bases). The CDR3 has 14 residues. Germline assignment: CDR1 LNHDA and CDR2 SQIVND (reference sequence). Between the trimmed V and J ends, which lost 7 bases and 5 bases, there was a span of 15 bases. CDR3 amino acids: CASTPAGGHQPQHF. The DNA for the CDR3 is TGTGCCAGTACCCCCGCCGGGGGGCATCAGCCCCAGCATTTT. Variable domain in full (rest from reference TRBV19 and TRBJ1-5): DGGITQSPKYLFRKEGQNVTLSCEQNLNHDAMYWYRQDPGQGLRLIYYSQIVNDFQKGDIAEGYSVSREKKESFPLTVTSAQKNPTAFYLCASTPAGGHQPQHFGDGTRLSIL.

The rearrangement uses TRBV5-1 and TRBJ1-4, with D hard to call. V gave up 0 bases and J gave up 5 bases, with 5 bases separating them. The CDR3 has 13 residues. Germline V gene data show CDR1 as SGHRS and CDR2 as YFSETQ. The DNA of the CDR3 is TGCGCCAGCAGCTTGGCTCGGAATGAAAAACTGTTTTTT. This gives the protein CASSLARNEKLFF.

The chain joins TRBV5-4 to TRBJ2-5, with 12 bases aligning to TRBD2. Looked up from germline, CDR1 is SGHNT and CDR2 is YYREEE (reference sequence). The J segment lost 4 bases and the V segment lost 4 bases, leaving 5 bases of the junction unmatched. CDR3 length equals 15 residues. The CDR3 spells CASSDLAGGRETQYF. The CDR3, as DNA: TGTGCCAGCAGCGACCTAGCGGGAGGGAGAGAGACCCAGTACTTC. The full variable domain, in which reference TRBV5-4 and TRBJ2-5 provide the parts outside the CDR3, is ETGVTQSPTHLIKTRGQQVTLRCSSQSGHNTVSWYQQALGQGPQFIFQYYREEENGRGNFPPRFSGLQFPNYSSELNVNALELDDSALYLCASSDLAGGRETQYFGPGTRLLVL.

This clone showed up just a few times. This rearrangement joins TRBV10-2 to TRBJ1-2; 8 nucleotides match TRBD1. Trimming at V came to 7 bases and at J to 4 bases, leaving 5 bases not matched to a gene. The CDR3 runs to 13 residues. Germline V gene lookup returns CDR1 WSHSY and CDR2 SAAADI. Here the CDR3 reads CASTLQGGYGYTF. DNA for the CDR3: TGCGCCAGCACTCTACAGGGGGGCTATGGCTACACCTTC.

The V gene is TRBV7-2, the J gene TRBJ1-1; possibly TRBD1 for D (6 bases). V lost 3 bases, J lost 1 base, and 15 bases lay in between. Germline lookup yields CDR1 SGHTA and CDR2 FQGNSA. The length of the CDR3 is 16 residues. CDR3 residues: CASSLDSLRPNTEAFF. CDR3 nucleotides: TGTGCCAGCAGCTTGGACAGCCTCCGGCCGAACACTGAAGCTTTCTTT.

This chain's CDR3 is CASTLSGGNNEQFF. For the CDR3, the DNA is TGTGCCAGCACCCTTAGCGGCGGGAATAATGAGCAGTTCTTC. J is TRBJ2-1 and V is TRBV6-5, with a tentative D call TRBD2 (6 bases). Germline-derived CDR1 and CDR2 are MNHEY and SVGAGI. Trimming removed 7 bases from V and 7 bases from J, with 17 bases in between. There are 14 residues in the CDR3.

V is TRBV5-6 and J is TRBJ2-5; D ambiguous. Matching the DNA end better, TRBJ2-7 makes the J call doubtful. Germline values: CDR1 SGHDT, CDR2 YYEEEE. This CDR3 is built from 15 residues. Here the CDR3 DNA reads TGTGCCAGCAGCTTTGTTGAGAAGTTGGGCGTCGAGCAGTACTTC. Translation gives CASSFVEKLGVEQYF.